The clone carrying this T cell receptor (beta chain) was recorded at least ten times. This sample was included in a study of T cells in Graves' hyperthyroidism and ophthalmopathy. The CDR3 sequence is 13 residues long. The V gene's germline CDR1 is SGHAT and CDR2 FQNNGV. V lost 2 bases and J 6 bases, leaving 9 bases between the germline ends. The TCR beta CDR3 regions underwent amplification using RNA transcripts as the source. The TCR CDR3 was amplified in a first-round RT-PCR using the HTBI primer set. MiXCR, run by TCRdb on the multiplex PCR reads, gives a single entry per CDR3 protein. Here the sample spans about 740,000 distinct CDR3 sequences, 14% being singletons.

The genes are TRBV11-2 and TRBJ2-3; D unresolved. This receptor was taken from a woman under 30 with Graves' hyperthyroidism. Sample: blood. Here the CDR3 reads CASSLSRLDTQYF. The CDR3 bases are TGTGCCAGCAGCTTATCCCGTCTGGATACGCAGTATTTT.